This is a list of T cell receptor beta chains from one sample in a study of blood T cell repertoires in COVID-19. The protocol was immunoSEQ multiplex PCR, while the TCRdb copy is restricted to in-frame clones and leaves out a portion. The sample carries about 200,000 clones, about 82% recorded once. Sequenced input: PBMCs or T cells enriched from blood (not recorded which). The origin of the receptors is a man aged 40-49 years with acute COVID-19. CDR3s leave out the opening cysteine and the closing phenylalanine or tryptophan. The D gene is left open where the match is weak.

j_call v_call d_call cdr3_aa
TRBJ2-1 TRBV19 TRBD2 ASSTWTSGSYEQF
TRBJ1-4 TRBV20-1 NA SPLSEEKLF
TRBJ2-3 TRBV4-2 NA ASSQGHRDTDTQY
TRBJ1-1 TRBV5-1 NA ASSLAPAGNTEAF
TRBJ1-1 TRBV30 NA AWSVNRQRAF
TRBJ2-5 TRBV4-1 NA ASSQDWAVQETQY
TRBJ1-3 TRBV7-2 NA ASSSGISGNTIY
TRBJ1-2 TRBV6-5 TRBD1 ASRPMTGNYGYT
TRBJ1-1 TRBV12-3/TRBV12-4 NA ASSKQGTTEAF
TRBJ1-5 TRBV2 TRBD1 ASSDKRGRPQH
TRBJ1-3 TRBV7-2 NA ASSLGGENTIY
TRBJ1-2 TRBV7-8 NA ASSLDSDSSNYGYT
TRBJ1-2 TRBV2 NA ASSEGDTYGYT
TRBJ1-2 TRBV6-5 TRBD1 ASSETGIDGYT
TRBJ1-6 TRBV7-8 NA ASSQGRFSYNSPLH
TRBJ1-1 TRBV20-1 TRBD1 SAGQGTEAF
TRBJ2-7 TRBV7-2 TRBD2 ASSSGLANEQY
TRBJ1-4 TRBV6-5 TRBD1 ASSYSQGALEKLF
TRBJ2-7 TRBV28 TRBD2 ASSHREVVSGSQEQY
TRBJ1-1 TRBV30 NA AWSVHREKAF
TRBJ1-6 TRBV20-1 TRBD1 SASKQGATNSPLH
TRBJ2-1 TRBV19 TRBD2 ASSIDALAAGENNEQF
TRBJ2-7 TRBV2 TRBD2 ASSRDYFYEQY
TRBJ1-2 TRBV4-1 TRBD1 ASSRGQGEVGYT
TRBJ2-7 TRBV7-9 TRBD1 ASSLGAGGEDYEQY
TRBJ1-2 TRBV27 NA ASSKPGIDGYT
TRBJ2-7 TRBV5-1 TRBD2 ASSPGLASPEQY
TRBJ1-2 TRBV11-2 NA ASRSRADYGYT
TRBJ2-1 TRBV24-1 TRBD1 ATSPGTGNNEQF
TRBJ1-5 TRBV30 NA AWSYQGDQPQH
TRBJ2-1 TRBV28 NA ASSSPSPPQEQF
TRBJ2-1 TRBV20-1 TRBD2 SATDLGLAGSYNEQF
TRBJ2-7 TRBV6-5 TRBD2 ATRLASVYEQY
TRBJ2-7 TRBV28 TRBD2 ASSITGLAEDEQY
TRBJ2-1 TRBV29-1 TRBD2 SVASGRVDEQF
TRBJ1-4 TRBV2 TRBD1 ASSLSGGNEKLF
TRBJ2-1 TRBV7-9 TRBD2 ASSPRSSGSSYNEQF
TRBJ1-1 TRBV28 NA ASSTRNLNTEAF
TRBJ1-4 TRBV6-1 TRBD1 ASSDALGTGYEKLF
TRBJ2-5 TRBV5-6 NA ASSPGTRETQY
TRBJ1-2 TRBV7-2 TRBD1 ASSFWTGGNVDGYT
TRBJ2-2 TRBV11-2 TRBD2 ASSLRLAQAGELF
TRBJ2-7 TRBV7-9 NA ASSMVPGAVEQY
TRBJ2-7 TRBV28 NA ASSGLDRQVPYEQY
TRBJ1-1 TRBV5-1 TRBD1 ASSASGGSNTEAF
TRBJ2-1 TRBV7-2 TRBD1 ASSYEIGTGNNEQF
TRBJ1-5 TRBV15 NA ATSSNRVNQPQH
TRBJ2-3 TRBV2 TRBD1 ASSEGGGVTDTQY
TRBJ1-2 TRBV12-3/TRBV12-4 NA ASSETVGYT
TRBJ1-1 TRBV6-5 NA ASSLTIVNTEAF
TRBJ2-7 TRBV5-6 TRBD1 ASSLRDRGTYYEQY
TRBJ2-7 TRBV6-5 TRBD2 ASSLAGGSYEQY